The rows below give T cell receptor beta chains drawn from one sample of a study of blood T cell repertoires in COVID-19. Measured with immunoSEQ multiplex PCR; TCRdb has only the in-frame clones, and not every one. The sample holds approximately 130,000 clones; 75% to 90% are singletons and the top ten take about 18%. Sequencing was done on a sample of PBMCs or T cells enriched from blood (not recorded which). These receptors were collected from a man aged 30 to 45 who had recovered from COVID-19. Each CDR3 is given with its conserved first and last residue. D genes are given only for firm matches. Clone size is stated in some rows and not others, as once, few, many or a class when expanded.

size: once; V: TRBV6-1; D: -; length: 13; J: TRBJ2-7; DNA: TGTGCCAGCAGTGAAACAGGATCCCACGAGCAGTACTTC; CDR3: CASSETGSHEQYF
size: once; V: TRBV10-3; D: -; length: 16; J: TRBJ1-2; DNA: TGTGCCATCAGTGATGTCAACAGAGCTAGCAATTATGGCTACACCTTC; CDR3: CAISDVNRASNYGYTF
size: -; V: TRBV9; D: -; length: 15; J: TRBJ2-3; DNA: TGTGCCAGCAGCTCCTGGAAAGGGGGGGCAGATACGCAGTATTTT; CDR3: CASSSWKGGADTQYF
size: -; V: TRBV3-1/TRBV3-2; D: TRBD2; length: 16; J: TRBJ2-7; DNA: TGTGCCAGCAGCCAAGAAGGGACTAGCGGGAAATACGAGCAGTACTTC; CDR3: CASSQEGTSGKYEQYF
size: -; V: TRBV5-6; D: TRBD1; length: 13; J: TRBJ1-2; DNA: TGTGCCAGCATCGGGACAGAACACTATGGCTACACCTTC; CDR3: CASIGTEHYGYTF
size: -; V: TRBV5-6; D: -; length: 13; J: TRBJ2-7; DNA: TGTGCCAGCAGCCCCGGGGGCTCCTACGAGCAGTACTTC; CDR3: CASSPGGSYEQYF
size: -; V: TRBV5-6; D: TRBD1; length: 15; J: TRBJ1-4; DNA: TGTGCCAGCAGCTTGGATGCAGGGGGCGGGGAAAAACTGTTTTTT; CDR3: CASSLDAGGGEKLFF
size: -; V: TRBV11-2; D: -; length: 14; J: TRBJ1-1; DNA: TGTGCCAGCAGCTTAGTGCGGGGGAGCACTGAAGCTTTCTTT; CDR3: CASSLVRGSTEAFF
size: -; V: TRBV27; D: TRBD1; length: 14; J: TRBJ1-1; DNA: TGTGCCAGCAGTCGGGACAGGGGGGGCACTGAAGCTTTCTTT; CDR3: CASSRDRGGTEAFF
size: -; V: TRBV7-9; D: TRBD1; length: 13; J: TRBJ1-6; DNA: TGTGCCAGCAGCGCTCTAGGGGGCTCACCCCTCCACTTT; CDR3: CASSALGGSPLHF
size: -; V: TRBV18; D: TRBD2; length: 18; J: TRBJ2-4; DNA: TGTGCCAGCTCACCATTCGCTAGCGGGAGCGAGGCCAAAAACATTCAGTACTTC; CDR3: CASSPFASGSEAKNIQYF
size: -; V: TRBV15; D: -; length: 14; J: TRBJ1-3; DNA: TGTGCCACCAGCGATCAGAACTCTGGAAACACCATATATTTT; CDR3: CATSDQNSGNTIYF
size: -; V: TRBV2; D: TRBD1; length: 12; J: TRBJ1-5; DNA: TGTGCCAGCAGGGGACAGGGTCAGCCCCAGCATTTT; CDR3: CASRGQGQPQHF
size: -; V: TRBV24-1; D: -; length: 15; J: TRBJ1-1; DNA: TGTGCCACCAGTGATTTGAGGCTTGCGGACACTGAAGCTTTCTTT; CDR3: CATSDLRLADTEAFF
size: -; V: TRBV27; D: -; length: 11; J: TRBJ2-7; DNA: TGTGCCGCAGGGGTCCGGGCCGAGCAGTACTTC; CDR3: CAAGVRAEQYF
size: few; V: TRBV7-9; D: -; length: 13; J: TRBJ1-5; DNA: TGTGCCAGCAGTCGGGAGGAAGCGAAGCCCCAGCATTTT; CDR3: CASSREEAKPQHF
size: -; V: TRBV10-3; D: -; length: 15; J: TRBJ1-4; DNA: TGTGCCATCAGTGAGCAGCCGGAGACTAATGAAAAACTGTTTTTT; CDR3: CAISEQPETNEKLFF
size: -; V: TRBV6-5; D: TRBD2; length: 16; J: TRBJ2-5; DNA: TGTGCCAGCAGTTACCGGGAGGGAGCGGTAGGAGAGACCCAGTACTTC; CDR3: CASSYREGAVGETQYF
size: few; V: TRBV5-3; D: -; length: 12; J: TRBJ2-1; DNA: TGTGTCAGAAGCCCCATGCGTGGTGAGCAGTTCTTC; CDR3: CVRSPMRGEQFF
size: -; V: TRBV9; D: TRBD1; length: 13; J: TRBJ1-2; DNA: TGTGCCAGCAGAGGACAGGGGTTCTATGGCTACACCTTC; CDR3: CASRGQGFYGYTF
size: -; V: TRBV2; D: -; length: 14; J: TRBJ2-7; DNA: TGTGCCACGGACCACGGCACAGGGACCTACGAGCAGTACTTC; CDR3: CATDHGTGTYEQYF
size: -; V: TRBV5-1; D: TRBD2; length: 16; J: TRBJ2-5; DNA: TGCGCCAGCAGCTCACGGACTAGCGGGAGATCGGAGACCCAGTACTTC; CDR3: CASSSRTSGRSETQYF
size: -; V: TRBV6-4; D: -; length: 14; J: TRBJ2-2; DNA: TGTGCCAGCAGGGCGACAGGCGGTACCGGGGAGCTGTTTTTT; CDR3: CASRATGGTGELFF